The 27 T cell receptor beta chains presented below share a single source sample, sequenced in a study of blood T cell repertoires in COVID-19. Using immunoSEQ multiplex PCR, the repertoire was profiled, and TCRdb retains in-frame clones only, with some absent. The sample holds 140,000 to 150,000 clones, roughly three quarters seen once. Sequencing was done on a sample of peripheral blood. The receptors stem from a man between 60 and 75 years old with acute or convalescent COVID-19.

DNA for the CDR3: TGTGCCAGCAGCCGGGGGGTCCTGGAGAACGTTTCACCCCTCCACTTT. It encodes CASSRGVLENVSPLHF. The genes are TRBV5-5 and TRBJ1-6; tentatively, D is TRBD1 (5 bases). The V end lost 4 bases, the J end lost 9 bases, and 20 bases lay between the germline ends. The V gene's germline CDR1 is SGHKS and CDR2 YYEKEE (reference sequence). The CDR3 is made up of 16 amino acids. Full variable domain (rest looked up from reference TRBV5-5 and TRBJ1-6): DAGVTQSPTHLIKTRGQQVTLRCSPISGHKSVSWYQQVLGQGPQFIFQYYEKEERGRGNFPDRFSARQFPNYSSELNVNALLLGDSALYLCASSRGVLENVSPLHFGNGTRLTVT.

The V call is TRBV5-1, the J call TRBJ2-1; weak D call: TRBD2 (7 bases). Germline CDR1 is SGHRS and CDR2 is YFSETQ. This CDR3 has 15 residues. Deletions cut 4 bases from V and 2 bases from J, with 13 bases between. CDR3 DNA sequence: TGCGCCAGCAGCGGGATCGGGGGGCCCTACAATGAGCAGTTCTTC. Protein product: CASSGIGGPYNEQFF. Full variable domain (remainder filled in from reference TRBV5-1 and TRBJ2-1): KAGVTQTPRYLIKTRGQQVTLSCSPISGHRSVSWYQQTPGQGLQFLFEYFSETQRNKGNFPGRFSGRQFSNSRSEMNVSTLELGDSALYLCASSGIGGPYNEQFFGPGTRLTVL.

The chain uses TRBV5-5 and TRBJ1-3, with TRBD1 matching over 8 bases. In germline, CDR1 is SGHKS, CDR2 YYEKEE (reference sequence). The CDR3 has 16 amino acids. Trimming cost V 5 bases and J 0 bases; bases outside gene matches: 7. DNA of the CDR3: TGTGCCAGCAGTCCGACAGGGGCTTTCTCTGGAAACACCATATATTTT. This sequence encodes CASSPTGAFSGNTIYF.

The rearrangement uses TRBV27 and TRBJ1-2; 7 nucleotides agree with TRBD1. With V trimmed by 6 bases and J by 0 bases, 7 bases remained unmatched. The CDR3 has 15 amino acids. Germline V gives CDR1 MNHEY, CDR2 SMNVEV (reference sequence). For the CDR3, the DNA is TGTGCCAGCAGCGTTACAGGGGTAGCTAACTATGGCTACACCTTC. Encoded protein: CASSVTGVANYGYTF.

This chain joins TRBV30 and TRBJ1-1, with 9 bases matching TRBD1. Per germline, CDR1 GTSNPN and CDR2 SVGIG (reference sequence). This CDR3 contains 15 residues. V shed 0 bases, J shed 7 bases, and the junction held 9 bases outside the gene matches. The CDR3, as DNA: TGTGCCTGGAGTGTTTCAGGACAGGGGCATGGTGAAGCTTTCTTT. It encodes CAWSVSGQGHGEAFF. Combining the CDR3 with reference TRBV30 and TRBJ1-1 gives the whole variable domain SQTIHQWPATLVQPVGSPLSLECTVEGTSNPNLYWYRQAAGRGLQLLFYSVGIGQISSEVPQNLSASRPQDRQFILSSKKLLLSDSGFYLCAWSVSGQGHGEAFFGQGTRLTVV.

The V gene is TRBV6-5, the J gene TRBJ2-5, with 9 nucleotides matching TRBD1. The germline gives CDR1 MNHEY, CDR2 SVGAGI. This CDR3 has 13 residues. Trimming took 6 bases from V and 5 from J; bases not matched to a gene: 4. The CDR3 loop is CASRTGGFETQYF. DNA of the CDR3: TGTGCCAGCAGAACAGGGGGCTTCGAGACCCAGTACTTC.

The gene calls are TRBV5-4 and TRBJ2-1, with TRBD2 matching 14 bases. The germline V gene encodes CDR1 SGHNT and CDR2 YYREEE (reference sequence). This CDR3 contains 15 residues. After removal of 4 bases from V and 10 bases from J, the junction contained 7 bases not matched to a gene. The CDR3 loop is CASSQGLAGDNEQFF. CDR3 bases: TGTGCCAGCAGCCAGGGACTAGCGGGAGATAACGAGCAGTTCTTC.

This clone was seen more than once but under ten times. The chain links TRBV25-1 to TRBJ2-1, with unresolved D. Germline loops: CDR1 MGHDK, CDR2 SYGVNS. Trimming pared 4 bases from V and 0 bases from J, leaving 7 bases between. This CDR3 is built from 14 residues. This CDR3 reads CASSVLGSYNEQFF. DNA for the CDR3: TGTGCCAGCAGTGTTCTCGGCTCCTACAATGAGCAGTTCTTC.

Turning to this clone: This is likely a read error, given that the CDR3 carries no conserved phenylalanine or tryptophan at its end. No DNA is shown, since the ends of the CDR3 on it are uncertain; the CDR3 is the one TCRdb lists. The V gene is TRBV6-6, the J gene TRBJ2-2; TRBD2 is the table's D call, not checked against the DNA. From germline, CDR1 is MNHNY and CDR2 SVGAGI (reference sequence). The CDR3 contains 14 residues when both ends are counted. The CDR3 sequence: CASSYNRDSIHQTP.

The J gene is TRBJ2-7, the V gene TRBV10-2; possible D gene TRBD2, 6 bases. The CDR3 covers 14 residues. Germline V gene sequence: CDR1 WSHSY, CDR2 SAAADI. V was pared by 0 bases and J by 3 bases, with 9 bases between. The CDR3 DNA reads as TGCGCCAGCAGTGAGTCCTACGGGGGCTACGAGCAGTACTTC. It encodes CASSESYGGYEQYF.

The V gene is TRBV28, the J gene TRBJ2-7; TRBD2 matches 9 bases. In germline, CDR1 is MDHEN, CDR2 SYDVKM. V lost 5 bases and J lost 3; bases outside the gene matches: 8. CDR3 length equals 15 residues. The CDR3: CASSAVAGADYEQYF. The DNA for the CDR3 is TGTGCCAGCAGTGCGGTAGCGGGAGCGGACTACGAGCAGTACTTC.

The chain uses TRBV24-1 and TRBJ2-5; D call uncertain. Deletions cut 10 bases from V and 4 bases from J, with 12 bases between. From germline, CDR1 is KGHDR and CDR2 SFDVKD. The CDR3 totals 12 residues. The CDR3 loop reads CATVRGGETQYF. The CDR3 nucleotides read TGTGCCACTGTCCGAGGCGGAGAGACCCAGTACTTC.

The chain is built from TRBV2 and TRBJ2-3, with 12 positions matching TRBD2. The CDR3 spans 14 residues. Germline trimming cut 5 bases from V and 11 bases from J; bases unmatched to any gene: 8. Germline V CDR1 and CDR2: SNHLY, FYNNEI. CDR3 region: CASSLGLAGGVQYF. CDR3 bases: TGTGCCAGCAGTTTAGGGCTAGCGGGAGGGGTGCAGTATTTT.

The J gene is TRBJ2-1, the V gene TRBV18; TRBD1 matches at 9 bases. Germline assignment: CDR1 KGHSH and CDR2 LQKENI. The CDR3 consists of 16 residues. The V gene end was trimmed by 0 bases and the J gene end by 9 bases; junction bases not matched to a gene: 9. This CDR3 reads CASSPPVTGGGGEQFF. The CDR3 bases are TGTGCCAGCTCACCACCCGTTACAGGGGGCGGAGGTGAGCAGTTCTTC.

This clone has more than one count but fewer than ten. The chain uses TRBV28 and TRBJ1-3; a possible D gene is TRBD1 (5 bases). The length of the CDR3 is 15 residues. Germline CDR1 MDHEN, CDR2 SYDVKM. Trimming removed 5 bases at V and 1 base at J, with 12 bases between. This CDR3 is CASSNGGGSGNTIYF. CDR3 DNA: TGTGCCAGCAGTAACGGGGGTGGTTCTGGAAACACCATATATTTT.

V and J are TRBV5-4 and TRBJ2-5, with D perhaps TRBD2 (6 bases). V gave up 3 bases and J gave up 4 bases, with 16 bases separating them. Germline CDR1 reads SGHNT; CDR2 reads YYREEE (reference sequence). The CDR3 length is 15 residues. CDR3: CASSWGTPWGETQYF. As DNA, the CDR3 is TGTGCCAGCAGCTGGGGGACTCCCTGGGGAGAGACCCAGTACTTC. The variable domain in full, with the rest retrieved from reference TRBV5-4 and TRBJ2-5, is ETGVTQSPTHLIKTRGQQVTLRCSSQSGHNTVSWYQQALGQGPQFIFQYYREEENGRGNFPPRFSGLQFPNYSSELNVNALELDDSALYLCASSWGTPWGETQYFGPGTRLLVL.

J is TRBJ2-4 and V is TRBV5-4; no reliable D call. With 1 base removed from V and 0 bases from J, the gap between germline ends came to 11 bases. Germline values: CDR1 SGHNT, CDR2 YYREEE (reference sequence). CDR3 length equals 16 residues. The CDR3 DNA sequence: TGTGCCAGCAGCTTGAGAGGCGGCGTAGCCAAAAACATTCAGTACTTC. Encoded protein: CASSLRGGVAKNIQYF.

The chain recombines TRBV9 with TRBJ2-5, with TRBD1 matching over 7 bases. V shed 4 bases and J 1 base; nucleotides not matched to a gene: 4. The V gene's germline CDR1 is SGDLS and CDR2 YYNGEE. There are 14 residues in the CDR3. DNA of the CDR3: TGTGCCAGCAGCCTTGGACAGGTCCAAGAGACCCAGTACTTC. Its translation: CASSLGQVQETQYF.

The chain joins TRBV6-5 to TRBJ2-3, with a possible D match to TRBD2 (6 bases). V was cut by 6 bases and J by 2 bases, with 12 bases left in between. This CDR3 comprises 14 residues. The germline gives CDR1 MNHEY, CDR2 SVGAGI. The CDR3 coding sequence is TGTGCCAGCAGAATCGGGACTGTCACAGATACGCAGTATTTT. This encodes CASRIGTVTDTQYF.

The table lists this clone with a count of one. V usage is TRBV7-9 and J usage is TRBJ2-1; 15 nucleotides align to TRBD2. Trimming at V came to 3 bases and at J to 4 bases, leaving 4 bases not matched to a gene. The CDR3 spans 17 residues. Germline values: CDR1 SEHNR, CDR2 FQNEAQ (reference sequence). The CDR3 loop reads CASSFPGLAGGYNEQFF. CDR3 bases: TGTGCCAGCAGCTTTCCGGGACTAGCGGGGGGATACAATGAGCAGTTCTTC. The variable domain in full, with the rest retrieved from reference TRBV7-9 and TRBJ2-1, is DTGVSQNPRHKITKRGQNVTFRCDPISEHNRLYWYRQTLGQGPEFLTYFQNEAQLEKSRLLSDRFSAERPKGSFSTLEIQRTEQGDSAMYLCASSFPGLAGGYNEQFFGPGTRLTVL.

The rearrangement joins TRBV15 to TRBJ2-7, with a weak D call TRBD2 (5 bases). The V gene's germline CDR1 is LNHNV and CDR2 YYDKDF (reference sequence). Trimming took off 0 bases at V and 6 bases at J, with 12 bases between the two ends. The CDR3 length is 14 residues. The CDR3 DNA reads TGTGCCACCAGCAGAGAAGGGAGATCCGGCGAGCAGTACTTC. This sequence encodes CATSREGRSGEQYF.

This clone has just one count. The chain links TRBV5-1 to TRBJ2-3, with 8 positions matching TRBD1. The CDR3 extends over 13 amino acids. Germline CDR1 and CDR2: SGHRS and YFSETQ. The J segment lost 4 bases and the V segment lost 3 bases, leaving 1 base of the junction unmatched. This chain's CDR3 is CASSSQGADTQYF. The CDR3 DNA reads TGCGCCAGCAGCTCACAGGGGGCAGATACGCAGTATTTT.

This chain links TRBV4-1 with TRBJ2-6; 8 bases are shared with TRBD1. There are 15 residues in the CDR3. The V gene end was trimmed by 4 bases and the J gene end by 5 bases; junction bases not matched to a gene: 4. Looked up from germline, CDR1 is MGHRA and CDR2 is YSYEKL. The CDR3 is CASSLDRARANVLTF. CDR3 DNA: TGCGCCAGCAGCCTGGACAGGGCCAGGGCCAACGTCCTGACTTTC.

The V gene is TRBV29-1, the J gene TRBJ2-7; D might be TRBD1 (6 bases). The CDR3 runs 12 residues. The germline V and J ends were trimmed by 4 bases and 5 bases, with 12 bases remaining between them. CDR1 and CDR2 from the germline V gene are SQVTM and ANQGSEA. The CDR3 region has the DNA TGCAGCGTTGGGTCAGGGGTCCACGAGCAGTACTTC. Translating gives CSVGSGVHEQYF.

The V gene is TRBV30, the J gene TRBJ1-2, with D hard to call. Trimming pared 3 bases from V and 2 bases from J, leaving 4 bases between. Germline V gene lookup returns CDR1 GTSNPN and CDR2 SVGIG (reference sequence). The CDR3 runs to 11 residues. The CDR3 spells CAWSVNYGYTF. CDR3 coding DNA: TGTGCCTGGAGCGTGAACTATGGCTACACCTTC. The full variable domain, completed using reference TRBV30 and TRBJ1-2, is SQTIHQWPATLVQPVGSPLSLECTVEGTSNPNLYWYRQAAGRGLQLLFYSVGIGQISSEVPQNLSASRPQDRQFILSSKKLLLSDSGFYLCAWSVNYGYTFGSGTRLTVV.

The rearrangement uses TRBV11-3 and TRBJ2-1; the match to TRBD2 covers 7 bases. Germline CDR1 is SGHNT and CDR2 is YENEEA. The CDR3 has 19 residues. The V gene end was trimmed by 5 bases and the J gene end by 8 bases; junction bases not matched to a gene: 24. CDR3: CASSGRAGFLGGSSDEQFF. The DNA of the CDR3 is TGTGCCAGCAGCGGCAGGGCAGGGTTTTTGGGCGGGAGCTCCGATGAGCAGTTCTTC.

This clone appeared a few times. The chain employs TRBV5-1 and TRBJ2-1, with TRBD2 matching 11 bases. This CDR3 contains 16 residues. Losses at the gene ends were 4 bases for V and 5 bases for J; bases not matched to a gene: 8. The V gene's germline CDR1 is SGHRS and CDR2 YFSETQ. The CDR3 reads CASSAQTSGVNNEQFF. The CDR3 DNA follows: TGCGCCAGCAGCGCCCAGACTAGCGGGGTAAACAATGAGCAGTTCTTC.